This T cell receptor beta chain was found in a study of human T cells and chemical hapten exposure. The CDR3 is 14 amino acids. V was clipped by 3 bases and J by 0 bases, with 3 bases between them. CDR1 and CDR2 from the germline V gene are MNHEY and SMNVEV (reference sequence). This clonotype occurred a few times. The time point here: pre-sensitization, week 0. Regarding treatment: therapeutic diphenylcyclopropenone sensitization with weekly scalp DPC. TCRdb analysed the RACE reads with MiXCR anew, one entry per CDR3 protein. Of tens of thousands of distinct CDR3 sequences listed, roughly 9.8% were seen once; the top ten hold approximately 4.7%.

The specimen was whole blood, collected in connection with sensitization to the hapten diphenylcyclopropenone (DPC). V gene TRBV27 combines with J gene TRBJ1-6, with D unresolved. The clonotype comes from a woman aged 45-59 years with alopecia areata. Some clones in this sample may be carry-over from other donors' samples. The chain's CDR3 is CASSFSSYNSPLHF. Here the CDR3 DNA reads TGTGCCAGCAGTTTCAGCTCCTATAATTCACCCCTCCACTTT.